Following are 13 T cell receptor beta chains from one sample sequenced in a study of Graves' ophthalmopathy and Graves' hyperthyroidism. Amplification of TCR beta CDR3 regions used RNA transcripts. A first-round RT-PCR used HTBI primers, followed by a second-round multiplex PCR. MiXCR, run by TCRdb on the multiplex PCR reads, gives a single entry per CDR3 protein. The profile shows about 1.1 million distinct CDR3 sequences, roughly 35% of them singletons. The sequenced material came from peripheral blood or thyroid tissue (not recorded which). Receptor source: an adult man with Graves' hyperthyroidism.

V gene TRBV4-1 combines with J gene TRBJ1-5; D gene unclear. CDR1 is MGHRA, CDR2 YSYEKL, per germline. The CDR3 runs 15 residues. V was shortened by 5 bases and J by 0 bases, with 11 bases between the two germline ends. This chain's CDR3 is CASSDTRYSNQPQHF. The CDR3 coding sequence is TGCGCCAGCAGCGACACTAGGTATAGCAATCAGCCCCAGCATTTT.

V is TRBV19 and J is TRBJ1-1; D is uncertain. The germline CDR1 and CDR2 sequences are LNHDA and SQIVND (reference sequence). The V end was cut by 7 bases, the J end by 0 bases, with 12 bases between. The CDR3 totals 14 residues. CDR3 DNA sequence: TGTGCCAGTACTTTTTCCAGCCTGAACACTGAAGCTTTCTTT. Protein: CASTFSSLNTEAFF. Filled out from reference TRBV19 and TRBJ1-1, the complete variable domain reads DGGITQSPKYLFRKEGQNVTLSCEQNLNHDAMYWYRQDPGQGLRLIYYSQIVNDFQKGDIAEGYSVSREKKESFPLTVTSAQKNPTAFYLCASTFSSLNTEAFFGQGTRLTVV.

Of note for this clonotype: Just one base apart from a much larger clone, this may be a read error. The chain is built from TRBV20-1 and TRBJ1-1; TRBD1 is a possible D gene (5 bases). The CDR3 is 12 residues long. Trimming stripped 2 bases from V and 4 bases from J, with 8 bases between. The germline gives CDR1 DFQATT, CDR2 SNEGSKA (reference sequence). The CDR3 region is CSARMGGTEAFF. The CDR3 DNA is TGCAGTGCTAGAATGGGGGGCACTGAAGCTTTCTTT.

The chain recombines TRBV9 with TRBJ2-7; 7 positions agree with TRBD1. CDR3 length equals 15 residues. CDR1 SGDLS and CDR2 YYNGEE come from the germline V gene. V was pared by 3 bases and J by 2 bases, with 8 bases of the junction left unmatched. The CDR3 region is CASSGGAGTAYEQYF. The CDR3 coding sequence is TGTGCCAGCAGCGGTGGGGCAGGGACAGCCTACGAGCAGTACTTC.

This clonotype was detected ten times or more. The chain combines TRBV10-2 with TRBJ2-7; D remains ambiguous. CDR1 is WSHSY and CDR2 is SAAADI in the germline V gene. The CDR3 spans 15 residues. Deletions cut 2 bases from V and 0 bases from J, with 11 bases between. CDR3 residues: CASSEGVLSSYEQYF. CDR3 nucleotides: TGCGCCAGCAGTGAGGGGGTCCTAAGCTCCTACGAGCAGTACTTC.

This clonotype was observed at least ten times. V gene TRBV10-2 combines with J gene TRBJ2-5; TRBD2 matches 11 bases. The length of the CDR3 is 15 residues. V trimming: 7 bases; J trimming: 5 bases; junction bases outside the gene matches: 9. Germline CDR1 reads WSHSY; CDR2 reads SAAADI. Here the CDR3 DNA reads TGCGCCAGCAAATTAGCGGGGGGGCCCGGGGAGACCCAGTACTTC. Translation gives CASKLAGGPGETQYF.

The rearrangement joins TRBV25-1 to TRBJ2-1, with TRBD2 as a possible D gene (5 bases). This CDR3 is 12 amino acids long. Germline lookup yields CDR1 MGHDK and CDR2 SYGVNS. Trimming shortened V by 3 bases and J by 10 bases, and 10 bases separated the two germline ends. CDR3: CASSDAEEEQFF. The CDR3 nucleotides are TGTGCCAGCAGTGATGCGGAGGAGGAGCAGTTCTTC.

The V and J genes are TRBV6-1 and TRBJ2-6; no firm D call. CDR1 MNHNS and CDR2 SASEGT come from the germline V gene. The V end was cut by 3 bases, the J end by 1 base, with 7 bases between. The CDR3 consists of 15 residues. CDR3 coding DNA: TGTGCCAGCAGTGACGGGCAGTCTGGGGCCAACGTCCTGACTTTC. It codes for CASSDGQSGANVLTF.

The CDR3 bases are TGTGCCAGTAGTATTGGTCGAGCCGGGCAAGGCAACTATGGCTACACCTTC. Amino acids: CASSIGRAGQGNYGYTF. The V gene is TRBV19, the J gene TRBJ1-2; D gene ambiguous. The CDR3 covers 17 residues. Germline CDR1 is LNHDA and CDR2 is SQIVND (reference sequence). V was shortened by 3 bases and J by 2 bases, with 19 bases between the two germline ends.

This clonotype was found many times. This rearrangement joins TRBV24-1 to TRBJ1-2; D ambiguous. Germline V CDR1 and CDR2: KGHDR, SFDVKD. V lost 1 base and J 2 bases, leaving 13 bases between the germline ends. The CDR3 loop spans 16 amino acids. Here the CDR3 reads CATSDFRGGRNYGYTF. CDR3 coding DNA: TGTGCCACCAGTGATTTCCGAGGAGGGAGAAACTATGGCTACACCTTC.

The chain uses TRBV12-3 or TRBV12-4 and TRBJ2-7; D gene uncertain. The DNA end is more similar to TRBJ2-1, so the J call may be wrong. The CDR3 contains 14 residues. CDR3 in amino acids: CASSLIALVHEQFF. The CDR3 DNA follows: TGTGCCAGCAGTCTGATAGCACTCGTGCATGAGCAGTTCTTC.

The V and J genes are TRBV4-2 and TRBJ2-5; D gene ambiguous. Trimming stripped 0 bases from V and 5 bases from J, with 7 bases between. The CDR3 runs 13 residues. Germline CDR1 LGHNA, CDR2 YNFKEQ. The CDR3 here is CASSQDGWETQYF. CDR3 DNA: TGTGCCAGCAGCCAAGATGGCTGGGAGACCCAGTACTTC.

This clonotype turned up a few times. The rearrangement joins TRBV27 to TRBJ1-5, with 7 bases aligning to TRBD1. Germline V gene data show CDR1 as MNHEY and CDR2 as SMNVEV (reference sequence). The CDR3 is 17 amino acids. Trimming at V came to 8 bases and at J to 0 bases, leaving 13 bases not matched to a gene. Here the CDR3 reads CASGAKGALRSNQPQHF. The CDR3 nucleotides are TGTGCCAGCGGCGCCAAGGGGGCCCTCCGTAGCAATCAGCCCCAGCATTTT.